This T cell receptor beta chain was identified in a study of STAT5B mutations in CD4+ large granular lymphocyte leukemia. Details on this clone: Its target is not known.

Study-wide results and limits: CD4-sorted patient repertoires seemed more clonal than healthy CD4+ repertoires. TRBV06-family usage was enriched in top patient clones (8/27) versus controls (2/35).

This was a survey-level run. Repertoires were generated with immunoSEQ multiplex PCR, while TCRdb's copy carries only in-frame clones and drops some. The sample records almost 20,000 clones, less than 85% being singletons. Controls came from buffy coats of healthy blood donors. CDR3 size: 15 residues. Germline CDR1 and CDR2: WSHSY and SAAADI. V lost 2 bases, J lost 3 bases, and 3 bases stayed unmatched. The V gene is TRBV10-2, the J gene TRBJ1-3, with 8 bases aligning to TRBD1. The TCR was taken from a human donor in good health. Sequencing input: CD4+ T cells from blood buffy coats. The DNA for the CDR3 is TGCGCCAGCAGTGAGCAGGGGGCTATTGGAAACACCATATATTTT. Encoded protein: CASSEQGAIGNTIYF.